This record covers a single T cell receptor (beta chain). Produced via immunoSEQ multiplex PCR; TCRdb's table is partial and in-frame only. Among roughly 350,000 clones listed, approximately 90% were seen once. The CDR3 runs 19 residues. From germline, CDR1 is SGHTA and CDR2 FQGTGA. V lost 4 bases and J 0 bases, leaving 19 bases between the germline ends. These data belong to a study of Ad26.COV2.S vaccination and SARS-CoV-2 variants. Specified treatment: about 20 received Ad26.COV2.S at low or high dose, single or two shots; several received placebo; per-sample allocation not given. Sampling occurred on day 63 after the first vaccine or placebo injection.

The genes are TRBV7-3 and TRBJ1-6; D not resolved. The TCR was taken from a person aged 18-60 years who received the Ad26.COV2.S COVID-19 vaccine or a placebo. The input for sequencing was peripheral blood, taken in a trial of Ad26.COV2.S vaccine versus placebo. The CDR3 region has the DNA TGTGCCAGCAGCTCTCCCCCCAGTGGATCGAGCTCCTATAATTCACCCCTCCACTTT. Its translation: CASSSPPSGSSSYNSPLHF.